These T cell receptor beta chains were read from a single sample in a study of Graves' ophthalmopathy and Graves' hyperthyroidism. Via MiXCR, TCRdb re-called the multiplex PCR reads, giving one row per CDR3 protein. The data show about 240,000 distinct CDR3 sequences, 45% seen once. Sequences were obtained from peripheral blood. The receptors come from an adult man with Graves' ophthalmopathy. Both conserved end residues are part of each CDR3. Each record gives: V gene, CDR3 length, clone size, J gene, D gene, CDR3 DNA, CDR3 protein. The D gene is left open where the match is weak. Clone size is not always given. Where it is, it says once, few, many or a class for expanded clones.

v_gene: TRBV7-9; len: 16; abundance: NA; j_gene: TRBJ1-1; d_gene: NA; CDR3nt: TGTGCCAGCAGTCCGCTCTTAAGGGGGGGGAACACTGAAGCTTTCTTT; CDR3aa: CASSPLLRGGNTEAFF
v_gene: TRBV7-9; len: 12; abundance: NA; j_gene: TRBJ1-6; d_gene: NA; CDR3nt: TGTGCCAGCAGGTGGACAGATTCACCCCTCCACTTT; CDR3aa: CASRWTDSPLHF
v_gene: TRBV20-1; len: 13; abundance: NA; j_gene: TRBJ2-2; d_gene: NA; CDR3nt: TGCAGTGCTAGATCCTGGAAGACCGGGGAGCTGTTTTTT; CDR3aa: CSARSWKTGELFF
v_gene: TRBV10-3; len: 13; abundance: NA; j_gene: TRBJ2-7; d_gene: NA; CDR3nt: TGTGCCATCAGTGAGTCGGTTTGGGGGGAGCAGTACTTC; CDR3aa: CAISESVWGEQYF
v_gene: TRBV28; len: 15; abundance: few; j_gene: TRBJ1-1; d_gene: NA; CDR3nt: TGTGCCAGCATCCCACGGGGTCAGGTTGACACTGAAGCTTTCTTT; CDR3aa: CASIPRGQVDTEAFF
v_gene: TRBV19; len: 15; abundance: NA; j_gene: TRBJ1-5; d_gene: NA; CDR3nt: TGTGCCAGTAGTATGTCAGGGAGAAGCAATCAGCCCCAGCATTTT; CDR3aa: CASSMSGRSNQPQHF
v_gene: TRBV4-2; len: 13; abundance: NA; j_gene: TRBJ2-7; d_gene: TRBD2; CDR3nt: TGTGCCAGCAGCCAAGATAACCTAGCGGAACTGTACTTC; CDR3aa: CASSQDNLAELYF
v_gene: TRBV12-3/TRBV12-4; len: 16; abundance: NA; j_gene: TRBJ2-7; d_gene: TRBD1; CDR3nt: TGTGCCAGCAGTTTACCGAAGGGGACAGGGTACCGCGAGCAGTACTTC; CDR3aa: CASSLPKGTGYREQYF
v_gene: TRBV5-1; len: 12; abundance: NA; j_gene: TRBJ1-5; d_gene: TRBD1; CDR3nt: TGCGCCAGCAGCTTACAGGGGGCGCCCCAGCATTTT; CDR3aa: CASSLQGAPQHF
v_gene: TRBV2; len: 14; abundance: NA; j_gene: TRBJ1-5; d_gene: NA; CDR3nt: TGTGCCAGCAGTTATACAGGGTCCAGCAAGCCCCAGCATTTT; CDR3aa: CASSYTGSSKPQHF
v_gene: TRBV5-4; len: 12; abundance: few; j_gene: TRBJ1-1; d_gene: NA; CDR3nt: TGTGCCAGCAGCCAAGACCGAGGTGAAGCTTTCTTT; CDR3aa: CASSQDRGEAFF
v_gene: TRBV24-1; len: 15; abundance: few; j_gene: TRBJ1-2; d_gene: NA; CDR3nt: TGTGCCACCAGTATAAATAGGGGAGCCGGGGAAGGCTACACCTTC; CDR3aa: CATSINRGAGEGYTF
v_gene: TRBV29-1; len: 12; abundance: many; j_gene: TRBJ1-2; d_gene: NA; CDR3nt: TGCAGCGTTGAACCCGAAGGAGATGGCTACACCTTC; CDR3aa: CSVEPEGDGYTF
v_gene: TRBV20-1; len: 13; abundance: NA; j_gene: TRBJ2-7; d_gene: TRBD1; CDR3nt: TGCAGTGCTCCCCGACAGGGGTTCCACGAGCAGTACTTC; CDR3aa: CSAPRQGFHEQYF
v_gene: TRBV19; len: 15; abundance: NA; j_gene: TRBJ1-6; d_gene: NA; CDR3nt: TGTGCCAGTGGTATCGCGGCCAATTATAATTCACCCCTCCACTTT; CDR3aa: CASGIAANYNSPLHF
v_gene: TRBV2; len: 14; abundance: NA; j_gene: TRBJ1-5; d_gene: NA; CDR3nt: TGTGCCAGCAGTGATTCGGTTAGCAATCAGCTCCAGCATTTT; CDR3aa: CASSDSVSNQLQHF
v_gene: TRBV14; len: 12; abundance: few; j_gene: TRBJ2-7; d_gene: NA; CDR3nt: TGTGCCAGCAGCCAAGATCTAGCATCGCAGTACTTC; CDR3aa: CASSQDLASQYF
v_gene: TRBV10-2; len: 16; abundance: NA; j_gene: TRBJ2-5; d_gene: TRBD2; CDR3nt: TGCGCCAGCAGTGAGGGACTAGCGGGAGGTATAGAGACCCAGTACTTC; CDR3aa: CASSEGLAGGIETQYF
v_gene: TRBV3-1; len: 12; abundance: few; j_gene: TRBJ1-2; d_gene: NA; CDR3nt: TGTGCCAGCAATGGCAGGGGCGATGGCTACACCTTC; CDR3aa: CASNGRGDGYTF
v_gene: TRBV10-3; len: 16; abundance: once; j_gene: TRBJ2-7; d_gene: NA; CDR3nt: TGTGCCAGCACCCTGGGGCCCAGGTCGAGCTCCTACGAGCAGTACTTC; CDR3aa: CASTLGPRSSSYEQYF
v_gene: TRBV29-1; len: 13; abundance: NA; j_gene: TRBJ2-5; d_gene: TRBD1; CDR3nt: TGCAGCGTTCGGACAGGGGGCTCGGAGACCCAGTACTTC; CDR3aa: CSVRTGGSETQYF
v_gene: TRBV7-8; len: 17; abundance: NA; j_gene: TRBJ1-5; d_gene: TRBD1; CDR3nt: TGTGCCAGCAGCTTGAACCGGACAGGGAGGGGGGGGCAGCCCCAGCATTTT; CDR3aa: CASSLNRTGRGGQPQHF
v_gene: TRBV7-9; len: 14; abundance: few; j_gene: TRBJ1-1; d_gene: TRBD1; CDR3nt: TGTGCCAGCAGCGTACAACAGGGGGCGTCTGAAGCTTTCTTT; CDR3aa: CASSVQQGASEAFF
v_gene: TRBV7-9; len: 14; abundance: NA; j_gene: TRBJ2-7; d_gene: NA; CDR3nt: TGTGCCAGCAGCTTACAGCCCCAGGGTGGGGAGCAGTACTTC; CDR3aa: CASSLQPQGGEQYF
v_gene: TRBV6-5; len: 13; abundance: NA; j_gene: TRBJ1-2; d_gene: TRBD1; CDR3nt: TGTGCCAGCAGTCCCGAGGACAGGAGAGGCTACACCTTC; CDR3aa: CASSPEDRRGYTF
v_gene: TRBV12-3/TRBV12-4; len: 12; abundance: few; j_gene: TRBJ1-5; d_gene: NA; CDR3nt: TGTGCCAGCAGCTTCAACCGGGGACAAATCCATTTT; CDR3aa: CASSFNRGQIHF
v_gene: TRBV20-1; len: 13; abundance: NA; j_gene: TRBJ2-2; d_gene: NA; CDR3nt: TGCAGTGCTAGAGTTTCGAACACCGGGGAGCTGTTTTTT; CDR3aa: CSARVSNTGELFF
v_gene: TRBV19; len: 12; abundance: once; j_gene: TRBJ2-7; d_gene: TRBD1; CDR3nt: TGTGCCAGCGGGACAGGGGGCTCCGAGCAGTACTTC; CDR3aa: CASGTGGSEQYF
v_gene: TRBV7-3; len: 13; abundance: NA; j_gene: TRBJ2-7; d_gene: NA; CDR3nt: TGTGCCAGCAGCTTTGCGGGGGCCCAGGAGCAGTACTTC; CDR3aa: CASSFAGAQEQYF
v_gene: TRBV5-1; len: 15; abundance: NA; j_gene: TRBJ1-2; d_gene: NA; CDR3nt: TGCGCCAGCAGCCTGGTGGGGACACCTAACTATGGCTACACCTTC; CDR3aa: CASSLVGTPNYGYTF
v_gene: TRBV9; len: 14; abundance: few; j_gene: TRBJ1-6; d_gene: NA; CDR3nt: TGTGCCAGCAGCGTAGGGCAGGGTAATTCACCCCTCCACTTT; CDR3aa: CASSVGQGNSPLHF
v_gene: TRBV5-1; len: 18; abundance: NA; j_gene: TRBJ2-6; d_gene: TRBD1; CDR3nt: TGCGCCAGCAGTTCGACCGGGACAGGGGCGTCCGGGGCCAACGTCCTGACTTTC; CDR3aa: CASSSTGTGASGANVLTF
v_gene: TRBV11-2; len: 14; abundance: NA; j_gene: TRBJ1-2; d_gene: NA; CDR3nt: TGTGCCAGCAGCCCAGGGAGCCAGGACTATGGCTACACCTTC; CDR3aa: CASSPGSQDYGYTF
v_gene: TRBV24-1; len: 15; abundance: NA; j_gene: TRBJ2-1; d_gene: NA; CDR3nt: TGTGCCACCAGTGTGGCGGGGTCGTCCTACAATGAGCAGTTCTTC; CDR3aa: CATSVAGSSYNEQFF
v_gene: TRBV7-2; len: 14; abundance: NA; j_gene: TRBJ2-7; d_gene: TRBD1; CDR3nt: TGTGCCAGCAGCGACTGGACAGGGGGAGAAGAGCAGTACTTC; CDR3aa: CASSDWTGGEEQYF
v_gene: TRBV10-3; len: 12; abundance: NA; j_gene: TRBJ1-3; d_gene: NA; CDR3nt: TGTGCCATCAGTGAGGGGGAAAACACCATATATTTT; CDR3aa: CAISEGENTIYF
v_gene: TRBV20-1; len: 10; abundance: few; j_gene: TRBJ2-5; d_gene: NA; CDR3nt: TGCAGTGCTGAGGGCGAGACCCAGTACTTC; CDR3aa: CSAEGETQYF
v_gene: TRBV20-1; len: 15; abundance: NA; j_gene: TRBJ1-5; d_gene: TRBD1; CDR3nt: TGCAGTGCTAGTCTCAGGGGACAGGGAAATCAGCCCCAGCATTTT; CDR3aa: CSASLRGQGNQPQHF
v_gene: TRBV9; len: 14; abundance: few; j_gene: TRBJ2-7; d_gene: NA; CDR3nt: TGTGCCAGCAGACCCGGGACGGCCTCCTACGAGCAGTACTTC; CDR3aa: CASRPGTASYEQYF
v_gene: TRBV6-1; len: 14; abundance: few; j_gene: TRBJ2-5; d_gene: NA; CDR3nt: TGTGCCAGCAGAAAACCGGGACGGCAAGAGACCCAGTACTTC; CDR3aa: CASRKPGRQETQYF
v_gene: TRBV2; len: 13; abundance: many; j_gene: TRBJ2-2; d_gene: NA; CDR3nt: TGTGCCACCTCGACAACTTACACCGGGGAGCTGTTTTTT; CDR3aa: CATSTTYTGELFF
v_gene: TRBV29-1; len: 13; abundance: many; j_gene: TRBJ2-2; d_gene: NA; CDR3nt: TGCAGCGCGGGACCGTCGAACACCGGGGAGCTGTTTTTT; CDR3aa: CSAGPSNTGELFF
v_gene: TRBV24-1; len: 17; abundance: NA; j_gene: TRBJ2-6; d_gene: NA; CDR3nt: TGTGCCACCAGTGAAACGGGCTCCCTCTCTGGGGCCAACGTCCTGACTTTC; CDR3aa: CATSETGSLSGANVLTF
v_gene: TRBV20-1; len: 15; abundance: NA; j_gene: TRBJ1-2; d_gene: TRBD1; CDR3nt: TGCAGTGCTAGAGATGGGGACAGGACCAACTATGGCTACACCTTC; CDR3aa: CSARDGDRTNYGYTF
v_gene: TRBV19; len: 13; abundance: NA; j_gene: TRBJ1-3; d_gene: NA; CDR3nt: TGTGCCAGTAGTAACCAGGACCGAAACACCATATATTTT; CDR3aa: CASSNQDRNTIYF
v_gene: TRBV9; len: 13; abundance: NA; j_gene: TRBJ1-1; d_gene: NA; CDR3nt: TGTGCCAGCAGCGTAGGGGGCGGTAGGAGGCCTTTCTTT; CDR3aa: CASSVGGGRRPFF
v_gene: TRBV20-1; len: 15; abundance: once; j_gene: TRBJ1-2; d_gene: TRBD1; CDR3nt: TGCAGTGCTATACCCCAGACGGGACAGCTCTATGGCTACACCTTC; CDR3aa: CSAIPQTGQLYGYTF
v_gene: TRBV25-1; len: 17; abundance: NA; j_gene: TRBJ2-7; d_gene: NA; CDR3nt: TGTGCCAGCAGTCGCCGCGACTTTCGGGACGGACCCTACGAGCAGTACTTC; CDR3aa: CASSRRDFRDGPYEQYF
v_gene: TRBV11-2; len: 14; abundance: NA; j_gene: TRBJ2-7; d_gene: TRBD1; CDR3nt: TGTGCCAGCAGCTTAATCAGGGGGCAATACGAGCAGTACTTC; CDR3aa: CASSLIRGQYEQYF
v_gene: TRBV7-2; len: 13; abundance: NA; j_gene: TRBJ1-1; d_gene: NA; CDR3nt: TGTGCCAGCAGGAGGGGTTGGAACACTGAAGCTTTCTTT; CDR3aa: CASRRGWNTEAFF
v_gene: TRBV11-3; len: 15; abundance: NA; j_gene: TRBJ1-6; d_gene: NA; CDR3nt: TGTGCCAGCAGCTTAGTGGCAGGGGATAATTCACCCCTCCACTTT; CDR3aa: CASSLVAGDNSPLHF
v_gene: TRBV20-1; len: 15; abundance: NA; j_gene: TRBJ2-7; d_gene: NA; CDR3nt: TGCAGTGCTAGAGGTCCACGGGAGTCCTCCTACGAGCAGTACTTC; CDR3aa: CSARGPRESSYEQYF
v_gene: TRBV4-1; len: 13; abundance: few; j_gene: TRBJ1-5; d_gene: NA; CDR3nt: TGCGCCAGCAGCTGGACGGCGGATCAGCCCCAGCATTTT; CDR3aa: CASSWTADQPQHF
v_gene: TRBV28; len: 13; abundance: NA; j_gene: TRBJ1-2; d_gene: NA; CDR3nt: TGTGCCAGCAGTTTAAGGGCAGCCTATGGCTACACCTTC; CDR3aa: CASSLRAAYGYTF
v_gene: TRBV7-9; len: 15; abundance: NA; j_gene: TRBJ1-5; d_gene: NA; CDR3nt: TGTGCCAGCAGCCCTACAGGGATGGCCAATCAGCCCCAGCATTTT; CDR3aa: CASSPTGMANQPQHF
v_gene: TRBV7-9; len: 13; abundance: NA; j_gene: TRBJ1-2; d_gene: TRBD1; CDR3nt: TGTGCCAGCAGCCGGACAGGGGGCTATGGCTACACCTTC; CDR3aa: CASSRTGGYGYTF